This T cell receptor (beta chain) was recovered during a study of T cell responses to AZD1222 COVID-19 vaccine. Broader study findings: White British donors predominated, females outnumbered males, and clonal diversity was possibly underestimated. Spike was spanned by vaccine-associated CD4 TCRs, which were dominant at 160-218 and 743-854. Sampled repertoires all dated from after the peak T cell response.

The CDR3 runs 15 residues. The V gene's germline CDR1 is SGHRS and CDR2 YFSETQ. Trimming took 2 bases from V and 4 from J, leaving 15 bases between them. This clone was detected a few times. Its specificity is not known. The assay was immunoSEQ multiplex PCR, and TCRdb's table has in-frame clones only and misses some. The table lists 120,000 to 150,000 clones, roughly 88% of them singletons. This clonotype originated in an adult in good health. V gene TRBV5-1 combines with J gene TRBJ1-2; no reliable D call. Sequencing was performed on peripheral blood, taken on day 0 of MenACWY control vaccination. This CDR3 is CASSFQVGVGYGYTF. The CDR3 bases are TGCGCCAGCAGCTTCCAGGTGGGAGTAGGCTATGGCTACACCTTC.